This T cell receptor beta chain was documented in a study of chemoradiotherapy in HPV16-positive cancers. Study-level background: Candidate HPV-specific T-cell clones and common TCR motifs came from functional assays in two HPV16-positive patients. Findings and caveats of the study: HPV-specific T cells were functionally defined from only a couple of HPV16-positive patients. HPV-responsive T-cell expansion during chemoradiotherapy was linked to improved recurrence-free survival in HPV16-positive patients. Candidate HPV-specific clones and E7-related TCR motifs grew in tumor during treatment.

Assay used: immunoSEQ multiplex PCR; TCRdb lists only in-frame clones, some missing. The sample has fewer than 6,000 clones; around 80% are singletons. In the case of this clone: Its antigen is as yet unknown. In the same sample, other DNA sequences code for this CDR3.

This CDR3 has 13 residues. With 6 bases removed from V and 2 bases from J, the gap between germline ends came to 10 bases. The germline gives CDR1 SEHNR, CDR2 FQNEAQ (reference sequence). The sample consisted of tumor tissue, taken from a patient who underwent chemoradiotherapy. This chain joins TRBV7-9 and TRBJ1-2; a weak D match, TRBD1 (5 bases). The TCR was taken from a human donor with HPV-associated anogenital cancer. The CDR3 sequence: CASSGALNYGYTF. The CDR3 DNA is TGTGCCAGCAGTGGGGCGCTGAACTATGGCTACACCTTC.